The 10 T cell receptor beta chains given below trace back to one sample, sequenced in a study of beta chain features in type 1 diabetes. Study-level findings and limits: Researchers report that Type 1 diabetes patients had moderately but significantly shorter TCRB CDR3s across all four CD4+ subsets.

Antigens for these TCRs are unknown. Reverse transcribing all isolated RNA meant expressed TCRB transcripts were sequenced. Assay used: immunoSEQ multiplex PCR; TCRdb lists only in-frame clones, some missing. The sample lists a few hundred thousand clones, 9.6% seen once, with roughly 0.54% in the top ten. Sequencing was performed on central memory CD4+ T cells from blood. The receptors were sampled from a man aged 25 to 40 with type 1 diabetes.

This clone was found a few times. The rearrangement uses TRBV7-3 and TRBJ2-1; D may be TRBD2 (6 bases). This CDR3 has 16 residues. V lost 8 bases and J lost 4, with 21 bases in between. The germline CDR1 and CDR2 sequences are SGHTA and FQGTGA. CDR3 coding DNA: TGTGCCAGCGCGACGTGGGGCGGGGTATCTTACAATGAGCAGTTCTTC. It encodes CASATWGGVSYNEQFF.

The table lists this clone with a few counts. The chain is built from TRBV5-4 and TRBJ2-7; D uncertain. There are 15 residues in the CDR3. V lost 0 bases and J 1 base, leaving 11 bases between the germline ends. Looked up from germline, CDR1 is SGHNT and CDR2 is YYREEE (reference sequence). CDR3 sequence: CASSLEEGPSYEQYF. The CDR3 DNA is TGTGCCAGCAGCTTGGAGGAAGGGCCTTCCTACGAGCAGTACTTC.

This clone showed up just a few times. J is TRBJ2-7 and V is TRBV2; D gene ambiguous. CDR3 size: 16 residues. Trimming left V 3 bases short and J 2 bases short, with 17 bases between. The V gene's germline CDR1 is SNHLY and CDR2 FYNNEI. The CDR3 coding sequence is TGTGCCAGCAGTGATCACTTCGGAAGCACAACCTACGAGCAGTACTTC. Translating gives CASSDHFGSTTYEQYF.

The genes are TRBV7-9 and TRBJ2-7; TRBD2 agrees at 7 bases. J lost 3 bases, V lost 4 bases, and 0 bases had no gene match. Germline loops: CDR1 SEHNR, CDR2 FQNEAQ (reference sequence). The CDR3 runs to 12 residues. Here the CDR3 reads CASSSSGYEQYF. The CDR3 DNA follows: TGTGCCAGCAGCTCTAGCGGCTACGAGCAGTACTTC.

The CDR3 DNA follows: TGTGCCAGCTCACCACGTGGACAGGGGGTCTACGAGCAGTACTTC. Its translation: CASSPRGQGVYEQYF. The rearrangement links TRBV18 to TRBJ2-7; 10 nucleotides line up with TRBD1. Germline V CDR1 and CDR2: KGHSH, LQKENI. The CDR3 consists of 15 residues. V shed 1 base, J shed 3 bases, and the junction held 3 bases outside the gene matches.

This clone has more than one count but fewer than ten. The J gene is TRBJ2-6, the V gene TRBV4-3, with 7 bases matching TRBD1. CDR1 and CDR2 (germline): LGHNA, YSLEER. Losses at the gene ends were 2 bases for V and 2 bases for J; bases not matched to a gene: 3. The CDR3 length is 16 residues. CDR3 sequence (DNA): TGCGCCAGCAGCCAAAGACAGGGAACTGGGGCCAACGTCCTGACTTTC. Protein sequence: CASSQRQGTGANVLTF.

This clone showed up just a few times. The J gene is TRBJ2-5, the V gene TRBV29-1; a possible D gene is TRBD1 (7 bases). V lost 4 bases and J 4 bases, leaving 10 bases between the germline ends. Per germline, CDR1 SQVTM and CDR2 ANQGSEA. The CDR3 totals 12 residues. The CDR3 DNA is TGCAGCGTTGGACAGGGAGGAGAGACCCAGTACTTC. This sequence encodes CSVGQGGETQYF.

This clone appeared a few times. This CDR3 is also generated by other DNA sequences in the sample. The DNA of the CDR3 is TGTGCCAGCAGTTCCCCGGGACAGGGGACCTATGGCTACACCTTC. Encoded protein: CASSSPGQGTYGYTF. The chain joins TRBV6-6 to TRBJ1-2; 10 bases are shared with TRBD1. The CDR3 extends over 15 amino acids. Looked up from germline, CDR1 is MNHNY and CDR2 is SVGAGI (reference sequence). V lost 4 bases to trimming and J lost 4 bases; unmatched junction nucleotides: 6.

This clone appeared a few times. This chain uses TRBV6-6 with TRBJ1-4; D might be TRBD1 (5 bases). V lost 5 bases, J lost 13 bases, and 11 bases lay in between. This CDR3 contains 11 residues. The germline CDR1 and CDR2 sequences are MNHNY and SVGAGI (reference sequence). In nucleotides, the CDR3 is TGTGCCAGCAGTCCAGGGAGCGCACTGTTTTTT. It specifies CASSPGSALFF.

The gene calls are TRBV7-6 and TRBJ2-5, with 9 nucleotides matching TRBD1. The J segment lost 7 bases and the V segment lost 5 bases, leaving 11 bases of the junction unmatched. The CDR3 is made up of 15 amino acids. Germline V gene sequence: CDR1 SGHVS, CDR2 FNYEAQ. As DNA, the CDR3 is TGTGCCAGCAGCCCTGCCGGGACAGGGTCCGGGACCCAGTACTTC. Residues: CASSPAGTGSGTQYF.